These 21 T cell receptor beta chains share one sample of origin, sequenced in a study of blood T cell repertoires in COVID-19. Method: immunoSEQ multiplex PCR; TCRdb's copy keeps in-frame clones and lacks some. Seen here are 270,000 or so clones, about 89% observed once, and the top ten hold about 4.6%. The material sequenced was peripheral blood. The receptors originated from a man aged 40-55 years with acute or convalescent COVID-19.

V gene TRBV7-3 combines with J gene TRBJ2-2; D is ambiguous. The CDR3 length is 17 residues. CDR1 is SGHTA and CDR2 is FQGTGA in the germline V gene. V was pared by 0 bases and J by 0 bases, with 11 bases between. Written as DNA, the CDR3 is TGTGCCAGCAGCTTAACCTCGGTTGGAGCGAACACCGGGGAGCTGTTTTTT. Amino acids: CASSLTSVGANTGELFF.

J is TRBJ1-4 and V is TRBV27; TRBD1 is a possible D gene (5 bases). Trimming pared 3 bases from V and 6 bases from J, leaving 14 bases between. The CDR3 consists of 15 residues. The germline gives CDR1 MNHEY, CDR2 SMNVEV (reference sequence). CDR3: CASSFWGAGDEKLFF. The CDR3 region has the DNA TGTGCCAGCAGTTTTTGGGGAGCGGGGGATGAAAAACTGTTTTTT.

The genes are TRBV27 and TRBJ2-7; the D gene is possibly TRBD1 (5 bases). Germline values: CDR1 MNHEY, CDR2 SMNVEV (reference sequence). Trimming left V 5 bases short and J 6 bases short, with 14 bases between. The CDR3 is made up of 13 amino acids. The CDR3 spells CASSTGPSGEQYF. The CDR3 DNA is TGTGCCAGCAGTACAGGACCCTCGGGCGAGCAGTACTTC.

Written as DNA, the CDR3 is TGTGCCACCAGTGACCCGACAGGGGGATCCTACGAGCAGTACTTC. Translation gives CATSDPTGGSYEQYF. V gene TRBV24-1 combines with J gene TRBJ2-7; 9 nucleotides line up with TRBD1. CDR1 and CDR2 (germline): KGHDR, SFDVKD. Trimming removed 4 bases from V and 1 base from J; junction bases left unmatched: 4. The CDR3 covers 15 residues.

The genes are TRBV5-5 and TRBJ1-4; the D is unclear. This CDR3 spans 15 amino acids. Germline V gene sequence: CDR1 SGHKS, CDR2 YYEKEE (reference sequence). Trimming removed 4 bases at V and 7 bases at J, with 17 bases between. CDR3 in amino acids: CASSPPRSVSEKLFF. DNA for the CDR3: TGTGCCAGCAGCCCACCACGGAGCGTATCTGAAAAACTGTTTTTT.

The rearrangement links TRBV6-1 to TRBJ2-1; 10 positions agree with TRBD1. Trimming cost V 4 bases and J 3 bases; bases outside gene matches: 12. Germline assignment: CDR1 MNHNS and CDR2 SASEGT. CDR3 length: 18 residues. The CDR3 loop reads CASSGTTLTGGIYNEQFF. The CDR3 coding sequence is TGTGCCAGCAGTGGAACAACCCTGACAGGGGGCATCTACAATGAGCAGTTCTTC.

The J gene is TRBJ2-3, the V gene TRBV7-2, with 7 bases that match TRBD2. The CDR3 loop spans 14 amino acids. The germline V gene has CDR1 SGHTA and CDR2 FQGNSA. The V and J ends lost 3 bases and 8 bases, in that order; junction bases with no gene match: 8. In nucleotides, the CDR3 is TGTGCCAGCAGCTTGGACCTTATAGCGGGTACGCAGTATTTT. Protein: CASSLDLIAGTQYF. Drawing the rest from reference TRBV7-2 and TRBJ2-3, the complete variable domain is GAGVSQSPSNKVTEKGKDVELRCDPISGHTALYWYRQSLGQGLEFLIYFQGNSAPDKSGLPSDRFSAERTGGSVSTLTIQRTQQEDSAVYLCASSLDLIAGTQYFGPGTRLTVL.

In this sample, this clone turned up a few times. The chain carries TRBV5-1 and TRBJ2-1; tentative D call: TRBD1 (6 bases). This CDR3 region has 16 residues. Germline loops: CDR1 SGHRS, CDR2 YFSETQ. The V gene lost 0 bases and the J gene lost 5 bases, with 15 bases spanning the gap. The CDR3 DNA sequence: TGCGCCAGCAGCTTGGGCTTTCGGCAGGGGAACAATGAGCAGTTCTTC. It is translated as CASSLGFRQGNNEQFF.

The chain carries TRBV30 and TRBJ2-7; possible D gene TRBD1, 7 bases. V lost 3 bases and J 9 bases, leaving 15 bases between the germline ends. CDR3 length: 12 amino acids. Per germline, CDR1 GTSNPN and CDR2 SVGIG (reference sequence). The CDR3 loop is CAWSEFRGAQYF. The DNA for the CDR3 is TGTGCCTGGAGCGAATTCAGGGGGGCGCAGTACTTC.

A few counts support this clone. The rearrangement links TRBV2 to TRBJ2-2, with D unclear. From germline, CDR1 is SNHLY and CDR2 FYNNEI. The CDR3 runs to 12 residues. V lost 9 bases, J lost 4 bases, and 9 bases lay in between. The CDR3 is CASLPGTGELFF. The DNA for the CDR3 is TGTGCCAGTTTGCCGGGCACCGGGGAGCTGTTTTTT.

This CDR3 reads CSVEGPGSGNTIYF. The CDR3 DNA is TGCAGCGTTGAAGGTCCAGGGTCAGGAAACACCATATATTTT. The V gene is TRBV29-1, the J gene TRBJ1-3; D is possibly TRBD1 (5 bases). The V end was cut by 1 base, the J end by 4 bases, with 11 bases between. The CDR3 spans 14 residues. Germline V gene data show CDR1 as SQVTM and CDR2 as ANQGSEA. Together with reference TRBV29-1 and TRBJ1-3, the CDR3 gives the full variable domain: SAVISQKPSRDICQRGTSLTIQCQVDSQVTMMFWYRQQPGQSLTLIATANQGSEATYESGFVIDKFPISRPNLTFSTLTVSNMSPEDSSIYLCSVEGPGSGNTIYFGEGSWLTVV.

The rearrangement links TRBV5-4 to TRBJ2-4; 8 bases agree with TRBD1. This CDR3 is built from 15 residues. The germline V gene has CDR1 SGHNT and CDR2 YYREEE (reference sequence). The J segment lost 9 bases and the V segment lost 4 bases, leaving 12 bases of the junction unmatched. CDR3 DNA sequence: TGTGCCAGCAGCCGTTTCGCGGACAGGGATGGCATTCAGTACTTC. It codes for CASSRFADRDGIQYF.

The chain has TRBV2 and TRBJ2-1; 11 nucleotides line up with TRBD1. The length of the CDR3 is 15 residues. CDR1 and CDR2 (germline): SNHLY, FYNNEI. J was trimmed by 8 bases and V by 8 bases; bases with no gene match: 11. CDR3 protein: CASRRTGQGGYEQFF. In DNA form, the CDR3 reads TGTGCCAGCCGTAGGACGGGACAGGGGGGCTATGAGCAGTTCTTC.

This chain joins TRBV13 and TRBJ1-1; D unclear. The V end lost 4 bases, the J end lost 1 base, and 7 bases lay between the germline ends. This CDR3 region has 13 residues. CDR1 and CDR2 from the germline V gene are PRHDT and FYEKMQ (reference sequence). The CDR3 DNA reads TGTGCCAGCAGCTGGGAGTGGAACACTGAAGCTTTCTTT. Translating it yields CASSWEWNTEAFF.

This clone was observed a single time. This rearrangement joins TRBV7-8 to TRBJ2-7; 7 positions match TRBD2. With V trimmed by 3 bases and J by 5 bases, 16 bases remained unmatched. This CDR3 region has 17 residues. Per germline, CDR1 SGHVS and CDR2 FQNEAQ. The CDR3 loop reads CASSFSTYSLGGNEQYF. In nucleotides, the CDR3 is TGTGCCAGCAGCTTCAGTACGTACTCACTGGGGGGGAACGAGCAGTACTTC.

The rearrangement uses TRBV12-3 or TRBV12-4 and TRBJ1-6; D not certain. V was trimmed by 3 bases and J by 8 bases, leaving 8 bases between them. The CDR3 extends over 13 amino acids. CDR3 sequence: CASSLNSYSPLHF. The CDR3 nucleotides read TGTGCCAGCAGTTTGAATAGTTATTCACCCCTCCACTTT.

The chain couples TRBV9 to TRBJ1-3, with 8 bases lining up with TRBD1. V lost 3 bases to trimming and J lost 2 bases; unmatched junction nucleotides: 4. This CDR3 is built from 15 residues. From germline, CDR1 is SGDLS and CDR2 YYNGEE. The CDR3 region is CASSAMTGAGNTIYF. CDR3 nucleotide sequence: TGTGCCAGCAGCGCGATGACAGGGGCTGGAAACACCATATATTTT. The whole variable domain, filled in from reference TRBV9 and TRBJ1-3, reads DSGVTQTPKHLITATGQRVTLRCSPRSGDLSVYWYQQSLDQGLQFLIQYYNGEERAKGNILERFSAQQFPDLHSELNLSSLELGDSALYFCASSAMTGAGNTIYFGEGSWLTVV.

The chain is built from TRBV11-1 and TRBJ2-2; D gene ambiguous. V lost 1 base, J lost 5 bases, and 11 bases lay in between. The CDR3 has 15 amino acids. Germline assignment: CDR1 SGHAT and CDR2 FQDESV (reference sequence). The CDR3 bases are TGTGCCAGCAGCTTAGACTCAGGTTGGACCGGGGAGCTGTTTTTT. Translated: CASSLDSGWTGELFF.

This clone has a count of ten or more. The rearrangement joins TRBV18 to TRBJ1-5; perhaps TRBD1 as D (6 bases). The germline V gene has CDR1 KGHSH and CDR2 LQKENI. Trimming removed 3 bases from V and 5 bases from J, with 11 bases in between. The CDR3 spans 14 residues. Here the CDR3 DNA reads TGTGCCAGCTCACCGGACAGTACAGATCAGCCCCAGCATTTT. Its protein is CASSPDSTDQPQHF.

This sequence joins TRBV3-1 (or the pseudogene TRBV3-2) and TRBJ1-1; no reliable D call. Germline V gives CDR1 LGHDT, CDR2 YNNKEL (reference sequence). Trimming shortened V by 4 bases and J by 0 bases, and 3 bases separated the two germline ends. CDR3 length equals 12 residues. Here the CDR3 DNA reads TGTGCCAGCAGCCCCATGAACACTGAAGCTTTCTTT. Amino acid sequence: CASSPMNTEAFF.

The genes are TRBV5-1 and TRBJ2-2, with D perhaps TRBD1 (6 bases). Trimming stripped 3 bases from V and 3 bases from J, with 18 bases between. Per germline, CDR1 SGHRS and CDR2 YFSETQ. The CDR3 totals 17 residues. CDR3 in amino acids: CASSSQISGTYTGELFF. As DNA, the CDR3 is TGCGCCAGCAGCTCACAAATTTCCGGGACATACACCGGGGAGCTGTTTTTT.